The source of this T cell receptor (beta chain) is a study of patients and donors after allogeneic stem cell transplantation. TCRdb passed the RT-PCR reads through MiXCR, listing each CDR3 protein once. The table includes hundreds of thousands of distinct CDR3 sequences, 16% detected once. Germline CDR1 is LGHDT and CDR2 is YNNKEL (reference sequence). Trimming removed 1 base from V and 7 bases from J, with 16 bases in between. This CDR3 region has 16 residues. This clonotype has just a few counts. The sample comprised blood, either unsorted or a sorted T cell fraction (not recorded which). The clonotype was recovered from a human donor who was either an allogeneic HSCT recipient or a stem cell or donor lymphocyte infusion donor (not recorded which). It is not recorded whose cells these are; they may come from a transplant donor. The chain carries TRBV3-1 and TRBJ2-2, with D possibly being TRBD1 (6 bases). In DNA form, the CDR3 reads TGTGCCAGCAGCCAAGCGGATAGGGGGTCTGGCGGGGAGCTGTTTTTT. It codes for CASSQADRGSGGELFF.